The 21 T cell receptor beta chains below were found in one sample sequenced in a study of PD-1 blockade in mismatch repair-deficient tumors. Clones were sequenced by immunoSEQ multiplex PCR, and TCRdb holds only the in-frame ones, with some missing. The table shows tens of thousands of clones, with about 88% occurring only once. The sample consisted of PBMCs, taken before pembrolizumab treatment. The receptor set was obtained from an adult with mismatch repair-deficient cancer.

This sequence joins TRBV5-1 and TRBJ2-3; 16 bases match TRBD2. This CDR3 is built from 19 residues. V shed 3 bases and J 6 bases; nucleotides not matched to a gene: 13. The germline V gene has CDR1 SGHRS and CDR2 YFSETQ. CDR3 amino acids: CASSSAYGTSGRAQDTQYF. The DNA of the CDR3 is TGCGCCAGCAGCTCCGCCTACGGGACTAGCGGGAGGGCCCAGGATACGCAGTATTTT.

The V gene is TRBV12-5, the J gene TRBJ1-5; no definite D call. This CDR3 contains 15 residues. V was pared by 2 bases and J by 3 bases, with 11 bases between. CDR1 LGHNT and CDR2 FRNRAP come from the germline V gene. The CDR3 is CASGLYEGTNQPQHF. CDR3 bases: TGTGCTAGTGGTTTGTATGAGGGTACCAATCAGCCCCAGCATTTT.

The rearrangement uses TRBV19 and TRBJ2-3; a weak D match, TRBD2 (5 bases). The germline CDR1 and CDR2 sequences are LNHDA and SQIVND (reference sequence). Between the trimmed V and J ends, which lost 10 bases and 1 base, there was a span of 18 bases. The CDR3 runs to 15 residues. CDR3 DNA sequence: TGTGCCACTAATACGAGGGCTTTCGGCACAGATACGCAGTATTTT. Its translation: CATNTRAFGTDTQYF. The whole variable domain, filled in from reference TRBV19 and TRBJ2-3, reads DGGITQSPKYLFRKEGQNVTLSCEQNLNHDAMYWYRQDPGQGLRLIYYSQIVNDFQKGDIAEGYSVSREKKESFPLTVTSAQKNPTAFYLCATNTRAFGTDTQYFGPGTRLTVL.

The chain has TRBV28 and TRBJ2-1; the match to TRBD2 covers 8 bases. The trim removed 0 bases at V and 8 bases at J, leaving 6 bases unmatched. Germline V gene sequence: CDR1 MDHEN, CDR2 SYDVKM. The CDR3 runs to 15 residues. CDR3 in DNA: TGTGCCAGCAGTTTATGGGGTAGCGGGATTTATGAGCAGTTCTTC. It translates to CASSLWGSGIYEQFF.

The sample holds a few counts of this clone. The V call is TRBV6-1, the J call TRBJ2-7; TRBD2 matches at 9 bases. Germline lookup yields CDR1 MNHNS and CDR2 SASEGT. There are 14 residues in the CDR3. V dropped 10 bases and J dropped 1; count of bases not matched to a gene: 8. The CDR3 region is CAISRREGSYEQYF. In DNA form, the CDR3 reads TGTGCCATATCGAGGCGGGAGGGTTCCTACGAGCAGTACTTC.

The sample holds a few counts of this clone. The gene calls are TRBV9 and TRBJ2-7; TRBD1 matches 8 bases. The CDR3 spans 14 residues. Trimming removed 0 bases from V and 2 bases from J; junction bases left unmatched: 1. Germline CDR1 SGDLS, CDR2 YYNGEE. The CDR3 loop reads CASSVVDRAYEQYF. In DNA, the CDR3 is TGTGCCAGCAGCGTAGTGGACAGGGCCTACGAGCAGTACTTC.

V gene TRBV7-2 combines with J gene TRBJ1-1; D possibly corresponds to TRBD1 (5 bases). In germline, CDR1 is SGHTA, CDR2 FQGNSA. V lost 1 base to trimming and J lost 0 bases, with 9 bases between them. This CDR3 has 15 amino acids. This CDR3 is CASSLVGAMNTEAFF. The CDR3, as DNA: TGTGCCAGCAGCTTAGTAGGGGCCATGAACACTGAAGCTTTCTTT.

The DNA of the CDR3 is TGTGCCAGTACTGGGACAGGGGGCATCAATCAGCCCCAGCATTTT. Protein product: CASTGTGGINQPQHF. The rearrangement links TRBV19 to TRBJ1-5; 12 bases align to TRBD1. This CDR3 comprises 15 residues. Germline CDR1 and CDR2: LNHDA and SQIVND (reference sequence). The V and J ends lost 7 bases and 3 bases, in that order; junction bases with no gene match: 4.

The chain is built from TRBV25-1 and TRBJ1-3; D gene ambiguous. V dropped 3 bases and J dropped 5 bases, with 11 bases sitting between them. The CDR3 consists of 14 residues. The V gene's germline CDR1 is MGHDK and CDR2 SYGVNS. The CDR3 loop reads CASSEFPLRNTIYF. The CDR3 DNA sequence: TGTGCCAGCAGTGAGTTCCCCCTCCGAAACACCATATATTTT.

This clone appeared once. This chain uses TRBV7-9 with TRBJ2-3; the D gene is possibly TRBD2 (5 bases). The CDR3 consists of 16 residues. V lost 2 bases and J lost 8, with 20 bases in between. Per germline, CDR1 SEHNR and CDR2 FQNEAQ (reference sequence). The CDR3 coding sequence is TGTGCCAGCAGCTTATATGGTGGGAGTGGAGAAGCTACGCAGTATTTT. Translating gives CASSLYGGSGEATQYF.

The J gene is TRBJ1-1, the V gene TRBV10-2; D is uncertain. The germline V and J ends were trimmed by 5 bases and 0 bases, with 13 bases remaining between them. This CDR3 comprises 15 residues. Germline-derived CDR1 and CDR2 are WSHSY and SAAADI. This CDR3 reads CASSPSPQMNTEAFF. The CDR3 DNA reads as TGCGCCAGCAGTCCCTCGCCCCAGATGAACACTGAAGCTTTCTTT.

The chain links TRBV7-3 to TRBJ2-1, with 10 bases aligning to TRBD2. CDR3 size: 16 residues. V lost 1 base, J lost 5 bases, and 5 bases stayed unmatched. Germline lookup yields CDR1 SGHTA and CDR2 FQGTGA. In DNA, the CDR3 is TGTGCCAGCAGCTTAATAGGGACTAGCGCCAACAATGAGCAGTTCTTC. It is translated as CASSLIGTSANNEQFF.

The V and J genes are TRBV11-3 and TRBJ1-6; D gene uncertain. V lost 5 bases, J lost 0 bases, and 14 bases lay in between. CDR1 SGHNT and CDR2 YENEEA come from the germline V gene. The CDR3 has 17 amino acids. The CDR3 sequence is CASSTRGGSSYNSPLHF. For the CDR3, the DNA is TGTGCCAGCAGCACCCGAGGAGGGAGCTCCTATAATTCACCCCTCCACTTT.

The chain links TRBV5-1 to TRBJ2-3; 9 nucleotides align to TRBD2. This CDR3 spans 16 amino acids. Germline-derived CDR1 and CDR2 are SGHRS and YFSETQ. Unmatched junction bases numbered 5, after V lost 0 bases and J lost 3 bases. CDR3 DNA sequence: TGCGCCAGCAGCTTGGCCGGGCTAGCGGGGACAGATACGCAGTATTTT. It encodes CASSLAGLAGTDTQYF.

The chain couples TRBV7-8 to TRBJ2-5; unclear D gene. Germline values: CDR1 SGHVS, CDR2 FQNEAQ. The CDR3 runs 11 residues. V gave up 1 base and J gave up 9 bases, with 6 bases separating them. In DNA, the CDR3 is TGTGCCAGCAGCTTAGAACTGCCCCAGTACTTC. Amino acid sequence: CASSLELPQYF.

V usage is TRBV2 and J usage is TRBJ1-2; D unclear. Germline V gives CDR1 SNHLY, CDR2 FYNNEI. The CDR3 is 13 amino acids. V lost 6 bases to trimming and J lost 3 bases, with 11 bases between them. CDR3 sequence: CASRGGFDYGYTF. CDR3 nucleotides: TGTGCCAGCAGGGGCGGGTTTGACTATGGCTACACCTTC.

The genes are TRBV2 and TRBJ2-7; D perhaps matches TRBD2 (5 bases). This CDR3 contains 13 residues. V gave up 6 bases and J gave up 0 bases, with 9 bases separating them. Germline V gene sequence: CDR1 SNHLY, CDR2 FYNNEI. As DNA, the CDR3 is TGTGCCAGCAGGCCTAGCTTCTCCTACGAGCAGTACTTC. It encodes CASRPSFSYEQYF.

V gene TRBV18 combines with J gene TRBJ1-1; D perhaps matches TRBD1 (6 bases). Germline V lookup: CDR1 KGHSH, CDR2 LQKENI. The ends were cut back, 2 bases at V and 0 bases at J, with 10 bases in the middle. This CDR3 region has 15 residues. CDR3 bases: TGTGCCAGCTCACCAGGACAGAACATGAACACTGAAGCTTTCTTT. Amino acid sequence: CASSPGQNMNTEAFF.

This clone is a singleton in its sample. The chain recombines TRBV10-2 with TRBJ2-2, with TRBD2 identical over 7 bases. This CDR3 region has 12 residues. Germline CDR1 and CDR2: WSHSY and SAAADI. V gave up 4 bases and J gave up 8 bases; unmatched junction bases: 1. The CDR3 is CASSGAGGELFF. Written as DNA, the CDR3 is TGCGCCAGCAGTGGAGCGGGAGGGGAGCTGTTTTTT.

The chain employs TRBV5-5 and TRBJ2-7; D might be TRBD2 (6 bases). The CDR3 is made up of 15 amino acids. Germline V lookup: CDR1 SGHKS, CDR2 YYEKEE (reference sequence). Trimming took off 0 bases at V and 1 base at J, with 11 bases between the two ends. The CDR3 DNA follows: TGTGCCAGCAGCTTGGGGCGGGACGGTTCCTACGAGCAGTACTTC. This encodes CASSLGRDGSYEQYF.

This clone was detected only a few times. J is TRBJ2-7 and V is TRBV27; 10 nucleotides line up with TRBD1. The CDR3 sequence is 16 residues long. With V trimmed by 6 bases and J by 4 bases, 12 bases remained unmatched. Germline CDR1 is MNHEY and CDR2 is SMNVEV (reference sequence). In DNA, the CDR3 is TGTGCCAGCAGCCAAACGGTCGACAGGGGGCAGTACGAGCAGTACTTC. Translation gives CASSQTVDRGQYEQYF.